A selection of T cell receptor beta chains follows, all from one sample in a study of radiotherapy plus CTLA-4 blockade in lung cancer. Using immunoSEQ multiplex PCR, the repertoire was profiled, and TCRdb retains in-frame clones only, with some absent. The sample shows tens of thousands of clones, around 90% of them seen only once. The sample here was peripheral blood, taken from a patient treated with radiotherapy plus ipilimumab. Receptors were obtained from a human donor with non-small cell lung cancer that progressed on radiotherapy plus ipilimumab. Each CDR3 is given with its conserved first and last residue. D genes are given only for firm matches. Rows may omit the clone size; those that give it use once, few, many or a size class.

CASSQRQGMEYEQYF,TGCGCCAGCAGCCAGAGACAGGGAATGGAATACGAGCAGTACTTC,TRBV4-3,TRBD1,-,TRBJ2-7
CASSIQGQGGSYEQYF,TGTGCCAGTAGTATCCAGGGACAGGGGGGGTCCTACGAGCAGTACTTC,TRBV19,TRBD1,-,TRBJ2-7
CASSSEVNTEAFF,TGTGCCAGCTCCTCCGAAGTCAACACTGAAGCTTTCTTT,TRBV2,-,-,TRBJ1-1
CASSPTGVGTEAFF,TGTGCCAGCAGCCCGACAGGGGTAGGGACTGAAGCTTTCTTT,TRBV7-2,TRBD1,-,TRBJ1-1
CATSSERDWGNEQFF,TGTGCCACCAGCAGCGAGCGGGACTGGGGCAATGAGCAGTTCTTC,TRBV15,TRBD2,-,TRBJ2-1
CASSLLGAPYTEAFF,TGTGCCAGCAGCTTATTGGGAGCCCCGTACACTGAAGCTTTCTTT,TRBV7-2,-,-,TRBJ1-1
CASSVEMGFKQFF,TGTGCCAGCAGCGTAGAGATGGGGTTTAAGCAGTTCTTC,TRBV9,-,-,TRBJ2-1
CAISQPRDSPEQYF,TGTGCCATCAGTCAGCCTCGGGACTCTCCGGAGCAGTACTTC,TRBV10-3,-,-,TRBJ2-7
CAISPRDILSSPLHF,TGTGCCATCAGTCCCCGGGACATCCTAAGTTCACCCCTCCACTTT,TRBV10-3,-,-,TRBJ1-6
CASSRVTEAFF,TGTGCCAGCAGCAGGGTAACTGAGGCTTTCTTT,TRBV7-9,-,-,TRBJ1-1
CASSPRLAYEQYF,TGCGCCAGCAGCCCAAGACTAGCCTACGAGCAGTACTTC,TRBV4-1,-,few,TRBJ2-7
CASSRQDRGRQETQYF,TGTGCCAGCAGCCGCCAGGACAGGGGGCGTCAAGAGACCCAGTACTTC,TRBV7-2,TRBD1,-,TRBJ2-5
CASTPHGLWETQYF,TGTGCCAGCACCCCTCACGGGCTTTGGGAGACCCAGTACTTC,TRBV6-5,-,-,TRBJ2-5
CASSIWLWGEGMGNEQFF,TGTGCCAGTAGTATATGGCTTTGGGGGGAGGGGATGGGGAATGAGCAGTTCTTC,TRBV19,TRBD2,-,TRBJ2-1
CATSRDPPTTGELFF,TGTGCCACCAGCAGAGACCCTCCCACCACCGGGGAGCTGTTTTTT,TRBV15,-,-,TRBJ2-2
CASSLGGSGTYNEQFF,TGTGCCAGCAGCTTGGGGGGGAGCGGAACCTACAATGAGCAGTTCTTC,TRBV5-4,-,-,TRBJ2-1
CASSLGGGSSYEQYF,TGTGCCAGCAGCTTGGGAGGGGGCAGCTCCTACGAGCAGTACTTC,TRBV5-4,TRBD1,-,TRBJ2-7
CASSSGGGDTQYF,TGTGCCAGCAGCTCTGGCGGGGGAGATACGCAGTATTTT,TRBV5-4,TRBD2,-,TRBJ2-3
CASSTRDRVTEAFF,TGTGCCAGCAGCACCCGGGACAGGGTGACTGAAGCTTTCTTT,TRBV7-9,TRBD1,-,TRBJ1-1
CTSSRGTGDFSNQPQHF,TGCACCAGCAGCCGCGGGACAGGGGACTTTAGCAATCAGCCCCAGCATTTT,TRBV1,-,few,TRBJ1-5
CATSRGAGNYGYTF,TGTGCCACCAGCAGGGGGGCCGGAAACTATGGCTACACCTTC,TRBV15,-,-,TRBJ1-2
CATSRQVAWETQYF,TGTGCCACCAGCAGGCAGGTAGCGTGGGAGACCCAGTACTTC,TRBV15,-,-,TRBJ2-5
CASSNAVSVYGYTF,TGTGCCAGTAGCAACGCGGTGTCGGTCTATGGCTACACCTTC,TRBV19,-,-,TRBJ1-2
CSVDIGQRNTEAFF,TGCAGCGTTGATATAGGACAGCGGAACACTGAAGCTTTCTTT,TRBV29-1,-,-,TRBJ1-1
CASSLLGPSSYEQYF,TGTGCCAGCTCACTCCTGGGTCCTTCCTCCTACGAGCAGTACTTC,TRBV18,-,-,TRBJ2-7
CASVDRSNQPQHF,TGTGCCAGCGTGGACAGAAGCAATCAGCCCCAGCATTTT,TRBV6-6,-,-,TRBJ1-5
CASSKGDTNYGYTF,TGTGCCAGCAGCAAGGGGGACACTAACTATGGCTACACCTTC,TRBV7-2,-,-,TRBJ1-2
CASSTMAENIQYF,TGTGCCAGCAGCACAATGGCCGAAAACATTCAGTACTTC,TRBV7-2,-,few,TRBJ2-4
CASRARMGSSYEQYF,TGTGCCAGCAGAGCTCGGATGGGGAGCTCCTACGAGCAGTACTTC,TRBV6-1,-,-,TRBJ2-7
CASSVDAGAAGNTIYF,TGTGCCAGCAGCGTAGACGCAGGGGCTGCTGGAAACACCATATATTTT,TRBV9,-,-,TRBJ1-3
CASSVGDRGSQPQHF,TGTGCCAGCAGCGTAGGGGACAGGGGGAGTCAGCCCCAGCATTTT,TRBV9,TRBD1,-,TRBJ1-5
CASSPRTSGSRDTQYF,TGTGCCAGCAGCCCACGGACTAGCGGGAGCAGAGATACGCAGTATTTT,TRBV9,TRBD2,-,TRBJ2-3
CSATDYEAFF,TGCAGTGCCACGGACTATGAAGCTTTCTTT,TRBV20-1,-,-,TRBJ1-1
CASRRADPGNQPQHF,TGTGCCAGCAGAAGGGCCGACCCGGGCAATCAGCCCCAGCATTTT,TRBV6-5,-,-,TRBJ1-5
CASSYLAGVNEQYF,TGTGCCAGCAGTTATCTAGCGGGAGTAAATGAGCAGTACTTC,TRBV6-5,TRBD2,-,TRBJ2-7
CASKPSGASYEQYF,TGTGCCAGCAAGCCTAGCGGGGCCTCCTACGAGCAGTACTTC,TRBV6-5,TRBD2,-,TRBJ2-7
CASSQDGGVAGGPYDEQYF,TGCGCCAGCAGCCAAGATGGAGGGGTGGCGGGAGGGCCTTATGACGAGCAGTACTTC,TRBV4-1,TRBD2,-,TRBJ2-7
CASSFYGGSYGYTF,TGTGCCAGCAGCTTCTATGGGGGCAGCTATGGCTACACCTTC,TRBV5-4,-,once,TRBJ1-2
CASSGWEYMGSSPLHF,TGTGCCAGCAGTGGCTGGGAGTATATGGGGAGTTCACCCCTCCACTTT,TRBV2,-,-,TRBJ1-6
CSVHDRGHYEQYF,TGCAGCGTACACGACAGGGGGCATTACGAGCAGTACTTC,TRBV29-1,TRBD1,once,TRBJ2-7
CASSLGGGLRPQHF,TGTGCCAGCAGTTTAGGTGGCGGACTGCGGCCCCAGCATTTT,TRBV27,-,-,TRBJ1-5
CSVEIPPLRPRNYGYTF,TGCAGCGTTGAGATTCCCCCGTTGCGCCCAAGGAACTATGGCTACACCTTC,TRBV29-1,-,-,TRBJ1-2
CASSLGYGRNTEAFF,TGTGCCAGCAGCTTAGGTTACGGGAGAAACACTGAAGCTTTCTTT,TRBV7-2,-,-,TRBJ1-1
CASQEGWGGKNIQYF,TGTGCCAGCCAAGAAGGGTGGGGGGGCAAAAACATTCAGTACTTC,TRBV2,TRBD2,few,TRBJ2-4
CSVVTGGSYNEQFF,TGCAGCGTTGTTACAGGGGGATCCTACAATGAGCAGTTCTTC,TRBV29-1,TRBD1,-,TRBJ2-1
CASSFGQGLSSPLHF,TGTGCCAGCAGCTTCGGACAGGGTCTTTCTTCACCCCTCCACTTT,TRBV9,TRBD1,-,TRBJ1-6
CASSPDKPLYGYTF,TGCGCCAGCAGCCCGGATAAGCCTCTCTATGGCTACACCTTC,TRBV5-1,-,-,TRBJ1-2
CASSSGGTDTQYF,TGTGCCAGCAGCTCGGGAGGAACAGATACGCAGTATTTT,TRBV7-3,TRBD2,-,TRBJ2-3
CASSQVPGEVQETQYF,TGCGCCAGCAGCCAAGTCCCCGGGGAGGTCCAAGAGACCCAGTACTTC,TRBV4-1,-,-,TRBJ2-5
CASSQGTSFQPQHF,TGTGCCAGCAGCCAAGGAACGTCCTTTCAGCCCCAGCATTTT,TRBV4-2,-,-,TRBJ1-5
CASSEGGRSYEQYF,TGTGCCAGCAGTGAAGGGGGACGCTCCTACGAGCAGTACTTC,TRBV6-1,-,-,TRBJ2-7
CASSEAAAGVDNEQFF,TGTGCCAGCAGTGAAGCGGCGGCGGGAGTAGACAATGAGCAGTTCTTC,TRBV2,TRBD2,-,TRBJ2-1